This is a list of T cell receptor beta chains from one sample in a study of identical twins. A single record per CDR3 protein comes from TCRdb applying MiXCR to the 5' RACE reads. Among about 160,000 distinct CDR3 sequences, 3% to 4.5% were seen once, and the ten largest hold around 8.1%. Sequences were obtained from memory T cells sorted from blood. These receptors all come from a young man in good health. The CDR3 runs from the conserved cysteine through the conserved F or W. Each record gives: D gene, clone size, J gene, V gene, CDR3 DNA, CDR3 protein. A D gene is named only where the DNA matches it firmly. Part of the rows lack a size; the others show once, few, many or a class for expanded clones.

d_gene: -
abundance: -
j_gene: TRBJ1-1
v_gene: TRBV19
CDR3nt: TGTGCCAGTTCTAGGACTTCCTTGATCACTGAAGCTTTCTTT
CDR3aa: CASSRTSLITEAFF

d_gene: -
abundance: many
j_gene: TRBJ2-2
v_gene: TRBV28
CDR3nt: TGTGCCAGCAGGGTTGCGAGCCGAGGGGAGCTGTTTTTT
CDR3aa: CASRVASRGELFF

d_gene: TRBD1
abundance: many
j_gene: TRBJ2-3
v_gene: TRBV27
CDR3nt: TGTGCCAGCAGTTTAGGGACAGGGGCAGATACGCAGTATTTT
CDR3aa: CASSLGTGADTQYF

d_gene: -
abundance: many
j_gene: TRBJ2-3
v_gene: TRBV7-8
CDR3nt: TGTGCCAGCAGCTTAGCTTCTATGGATACGCAGTATTTT
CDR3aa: CASSLASMDTQYF

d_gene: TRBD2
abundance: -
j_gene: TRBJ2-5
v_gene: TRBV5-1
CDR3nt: TGCGCCAGCAGCTTGGAGGGGACTAGGGGACAAGAGACCCAGTACTTC
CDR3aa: CASSLEGTRGQETQYF

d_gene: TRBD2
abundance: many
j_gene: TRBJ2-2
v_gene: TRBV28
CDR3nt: TGTGCCAGCAGTCCATGGACTAGCGGAAACACCGGGGAGCTGTTTTTT
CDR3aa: CASSPWTSGNTGELFF

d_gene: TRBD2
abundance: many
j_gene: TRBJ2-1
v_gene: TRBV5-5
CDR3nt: TGTGCCAGCAGCCGACTAGCGGGATCCGGTGAGCAGTTCTTC
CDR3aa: CASSRLAGSGEQFF

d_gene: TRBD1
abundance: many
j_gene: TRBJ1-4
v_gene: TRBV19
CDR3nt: TGTGCCAGTGGTGTCGGACAGGGTAATGAAAAACTGTTTTTT
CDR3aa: CASGVGQGNEKLFF

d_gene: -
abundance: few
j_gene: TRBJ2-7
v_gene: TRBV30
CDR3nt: TGTGCCTGGGGGAAAACAGGGCCCGAGCAGTACTTC
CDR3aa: CAWGKTGPEQYF

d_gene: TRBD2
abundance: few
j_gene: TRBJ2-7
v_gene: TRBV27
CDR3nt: TGTGCCAGCAGTTGGGCCGGGACTAGCGGGACATACGAGCAGTACTTC
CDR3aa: CASSWAGTSGTYEQYF

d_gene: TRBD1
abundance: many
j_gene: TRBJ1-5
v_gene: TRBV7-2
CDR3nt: TGTGCCAGCAGCTGGACAGGGGGTCGGGGCAATCAGCCCCAGCATTTT
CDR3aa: CASSWTGGRGNQPQHF

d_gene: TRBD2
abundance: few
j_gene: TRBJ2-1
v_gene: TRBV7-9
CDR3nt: TGTGCCAGCAGCCCGGGACTACCGAATGAGCAGTTCTTC
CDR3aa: CASSPGLPNEQFF

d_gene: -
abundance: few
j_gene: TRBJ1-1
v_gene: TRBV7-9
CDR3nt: TGTGCCAGCAGCACGTTCCAGATAAAAGCTTTCTTT
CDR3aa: CASSTFQIKAFF

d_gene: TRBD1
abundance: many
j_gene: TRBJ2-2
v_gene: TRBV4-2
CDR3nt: TGTGCCAGCAGCCCGCCGGGACAGGGTTACACCGGGGAGCTGTTTTTT
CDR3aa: CASSPPGQGYTGELFF

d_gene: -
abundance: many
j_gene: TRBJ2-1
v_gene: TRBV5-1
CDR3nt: TGCGCCAGCAGCTTGGTGGAGAGTACCTCCTACAATGAGCAGTTCTTC
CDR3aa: CASSLVESTSYNEQFF

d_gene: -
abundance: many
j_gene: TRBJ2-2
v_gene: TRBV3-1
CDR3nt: TGTGCCAGCAGGCTCCAAAGTAGAGCCGGGGAGCTGTTTTTT
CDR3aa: CASRLQSRAGELFF

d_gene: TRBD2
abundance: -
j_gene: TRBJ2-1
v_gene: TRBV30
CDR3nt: TGTGCCTGGAGTTTGGGACTAGCAAACAATGAGCAGTTCTTC
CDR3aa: CAWSLGLANNEQFF

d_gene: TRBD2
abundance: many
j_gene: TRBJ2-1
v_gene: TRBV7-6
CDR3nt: TGTGCCAGCAGCCCCACCGGGACTAGCGGGAACAGAGAGCAGTTCTTC
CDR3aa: CASSPTGTSGNREQFF

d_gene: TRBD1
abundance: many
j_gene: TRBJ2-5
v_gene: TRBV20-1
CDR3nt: TGCAGTGCCGGGACAGGGCTGACACAAGAGACCCAGTACTTC
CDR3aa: CSAGTGLTQETQYF

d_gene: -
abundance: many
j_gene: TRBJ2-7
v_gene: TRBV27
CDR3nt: TGTGCCAGCAGGGGGAGTCCCTACGAGCAGTACTTC
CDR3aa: CASRGSPYEQYF

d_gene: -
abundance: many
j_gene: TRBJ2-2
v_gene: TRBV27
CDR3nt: TGTGCCAGCAGTTTAGTGGGGGGAGTTAGGACCGGGGAGCTGTTTTTT
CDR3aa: CASSLVGGVRTGELFF

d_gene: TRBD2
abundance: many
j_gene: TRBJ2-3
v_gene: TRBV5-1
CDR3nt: TGCGCCAGCAGGCCAGCGGGAGCAAGAACAGATACGCAGTATTTT
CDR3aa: CASRPAGARTDTQYF

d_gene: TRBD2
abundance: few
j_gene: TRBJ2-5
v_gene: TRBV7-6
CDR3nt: TGTGCCAGCAGCTCGAGGGCCTCTAGCGGGAGAAAGGAGACCCAGTACTTC
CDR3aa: CASSSRASSGRKETQYF